Below are 2 T cell receptor beta chains sequenced from a single sample in a study of T-cell reconstitution after alpha-beta-depleted transplantation in children. As it was prepared, the TCRbeta library received unique molecular identifiers. TCRdb recomputed calls from the PCR reads with MiXCR, one row per CDR3 protein. The sample records roughly 490,000 distinct CDR3 sequences, about 10% being singletons. The sample consisted of PBMCs, mostly from graft donor cells, taken 180 days after TCRalphabeta/CD19-depleted stem cell transplant. These receptors were taken from a female patient aged 2 to 10 who had a stem cell transplant for aplastic anemia, so the T cells may come from the graft donor.

This clonotype appeared a few times. V and J are TRBV7-2 and TRBJ1-4; 9 nucleotides line up with TRBD1. Trimming took 5 bases from V and 8 from J; bases not matched to a gene: 6. The germline V gene encodes CDR1 SGHTA and CDR2 FQGNSA. This CDR3 is built from 14 residues. CDR3 nucleotide sequence: TGTGCCAGCAGCCAAGGACAGGGGAGGGAAAAACTGTTTTTT. It yields the protein CASSQGQGREKLFF. The full variable domain, completed using reference TRBV7-2 and TRBJ1-4, is GAGVSQSPSNKVTEKGKDVELRCDPISGHTALYWYRQSLGQGLEFLIYFQGNSAPDKSGLPSDRFSAERTGGSVSTLTIQRTQQEDSAVYLCASSQGQGREKLFFGSGTQLSVL.

At least ten counts were recorded for this clonotype. This chain uses TRBV12-3 or TRBV12-4 with TRBJ2-1, with D perhaps TRBD1 (6 bases). The CDR3 has 12 residues. Trimming left V 6 bases short and J 5 bases short, with 8 bases between. The CDR3 reads CASSRTDNEQFF. The CDR3 DNA reads TGTGCCAGCAGCCGGACAGACAATGAGCAGTTCTTC.